These 27 T cell receptor beta chains share one sample of origin, sequenced in a study of identical twins' blood T cells. Via MiXCR, TCRdb re-called the 5' RACE reads, giving one row per CDR3 protein. The sample holds 350,000 to 400,000 distinct CDR3 sequences, about 28% seen once. What was sequenced was PBMCs. The receptors were sampled from a woman aged 18 to 55 in good health.

The table lists this clonotype with many counts. V usage is TRBV5-1 and J usage is TRBJ1-1, with D uncertain. The CDR3 contains 13 residues. Per germline, CDR1 SGHRS and CDR2 YFSETQ. Trimming stripped 3 bases from V and 4 bases from J, with 10 bases between. CDR3 DNA sequence: TGCGCCAGCAGCTGGGCGGGGTCCACTGAAGCTTTCTTT. Its protein product is CASSWAGSTEAFF.

This sequence joins TRBV20-1 and TRBJ1-2; 8 bases map to TRBD1. J was trimmed by 8 bases and V by 0 bases; bases with no gene match: 14. Germline values: CDR1 DFQATT, CDR2 SNEGSKA (reference sequence). The CDR3 loop spans 16 amino acids. This CDR3 is CSARDPILRQGSGYTF. CDR3 bases: TGCAGTGCTAGAGATCCAATTCTTCGACAGGGGAGCGGCTACACCTTC.

The chain is built from TRBV2 and TRBJ2-2; the D gene is possibly TRBD2 (6 bases). The germline gives CDR1 SNHLY, CDR2 FYNNEI. Between the trimmed V and J ends, which lost 11 bases and 4 bases, there was a span of 23 bases. CDR3 length equals 16 residues. CDR3 amino acids: CAGTITGTRITGELFF. CDR3 nucleotides: TGTGCCGGCACCATAACCGGGACTCGAATCACCGGGGAGCTGTTTTTT.

The gene calls are TRBV20-1 and TRBJ1-1; no definite D call. The CDR3 has 13 amino acids. Germline assignment: CDR1 DFQATT and CDR2 SNEGSKA (reference sequence). CDR3: CSPRSDETPEAFF. CDR3 bases: TGCAGCCCCAGGAGCGACGAGACCCCTGAAGCTTTCTTT.

V usage is TRBV29-1 and J usage is TRBJ2-2; D is uncertain. The germline V gene encodes CDR1 SQVTM and CDR2 ANQGSEA. This CDR3 has 14 residues. The V and J ends lost 4 bases and 1 base respectively, with 10 bases between them. The CDR3 reads CSVVWRMNTGELFF. The CDR3 nucleotides are TGCAGCGTTGTATGGCGGATGAACACCGGGGAGCTGTTTTTT.

This clonotype showed up just a few times. The gene calls are TRBV20-1 and TRBJ1-2, with 8 bases fitting TRBD1. Per the germline V gene, CDR1 is DFQATT and CDR2 is SNEGSKA (reference sequence). The junction had 8 bases not matched to a gene; V was cut back by 6 bases and J by 2 bases. The CDR3 consists of 14 residues. The CDR3: CSATAGQANYGYTF. The CDR3, as DNA: TGCAGTGCCACCGCGGGACAGGCAAACTATGGCTACACCTTC.

This clonotype was seen a few times. This chain links TRBV2 with TRBJ2-7; D gene unclear. Germline CDR1 SNHLY, CDR2 FYNNEI. CDR3 size: 12 residues. Trimming removed 8 bases from V and 2 bases from J, with 10 bases in between. The CDR3 is CASRRSAYEQYF. CDR3 DNA: TGTGCCAGCCGACGGAGCGCCTACGAGCAGTACTTC.

This clonotype appeared a few times. The V call is TRBV13, the J call TRBJ1-1; D remains unclear. CDR1 PRHDT and CDR2 FYEKMQ come from the germline V gene (reference sequence). V was shortened by 0 bases and J by 3 bases, with 8 bases between the two germline ends. This CDR3 comprises 14 residues. The CDR3 loop is CASSLGALYTEAFF. In nucleotides, the CDR3 is TGTGCCAGCAGCTTAGGTGCCCTATACACTGAAGCTTTCTTT.

This clonotype has more than one count but fewer than ten. This chain joins TRBV6-5 and TRBJ2-4; 8 bases align to TRBD1. With V trimmed by 4 bases and J by 3 bases, 2 bases remained unmatched. The CDR3 has 14 residues. Germline V lookup: CDR1 MNHEY, CDR2 SVGAGI. CDR3 nucleotide sequence: TGTGCCAGCAGTTTGGACAGGGACAAAAACATTCAGTACTTC. Encoded protein: CASSLDRDKNIQYF.

This clonotype was picked up a small number of times. A much larger clone differs by one base, so this may be a read error. This chain links TRBV29-1 with TRBJ1-4; possible D gene TRBD1, 5 bases. V was shortened by 7 bases and J by 11 bases, with 17 bases between the two germline ends. From germline, CDR1 is SQVTM and CDR2 ANQGSEA. The length of the CDR3 is 12 residues. CDR3 sequence: CSAVEARGKLFF. The CDR3 nucleotides read TGCAGCGCAGTGGAAGCCCGGGGCAAACTGTTTTTT.

J is TRBJ1-2 and V is TRBV29-1; no clear D. This CDR3 has 12 residues. Germline V gene sequence: CDR1 SQVTM, CDR2 ANQGSEA. The V gene lost 4 bases and the J gene lost 7 bases, with 13 bases spanning the gap. CDR3 bases: TGCAGCGTTGCGCCGATGGAGAGTGGCTACACCTTC. Amino acids: CSVAPMESGYTF.

This clonotype was detected only a few times. The junction departs from germline at one end; a sequencing error may be responsible. The chain links TRBV20-1 to TRBJ2-7, with 8 bases matching TRBD1. The CDR3 length is 12 residues. Germline V lookup: CDR1 DFQATT, CDR2 SNEGSKA (reference sequence). CDR3 sequence (DNA): TGCAGTGGTAGACAGGGGATGACCGAGCAGTACTTC. Protein product: CSGRQGMTEQYF.

To note about this clonotype: At one end the junction does not follow the germline gene, possibly because of a read error. V usage is TRBV29-1 and J usage is TRBJ1-1, with 8 bases that match TRBD1. Germline V gene data show CDR1 as SQVTM and CDR2 as ANQGSEA. The CDR3 covers 13 residues. The CDR3 spells CSARTGLGTGAFF. The CDR3 region has the DNA TGCAGCGCACGGACAGGGCTGGGCACTGGAGCTTTCTTT.

The chain has TRBV20-1 and TRBJ2-7; 7 bases align to TRBD2. The CDR3 consists of 13 residues. J was trimmed by 2 bases and V by 6 bases; bases with no gene match: 7. CDR1 is DFQATT and CDR2 is SNEGSKA in the germline V gene (reference sequence). CDR3 coding DNA: TGCAGTGCCGCGGGAGTCTTAACCTACGAGCAGTACTTC. It codes for CSAAGVLTYEQYF.

This clonotype was seen at least ten times. This chain links TRBV28 with TRBJ1-6; 7 bases align to TRBD1. The CDR3 consists of 15 residues. The trim removed 6 bases at V and 1 base at J, leaving 3 bases unmatched. Germline CDR1 MDHEN, CDR2 SYDVKM. The CDR3 nucleotides are TGTGCCAGCAGATACAGGGGTTCCTATAATTCACCCCTCCACTTT. This encodes CASRYRGSYNSPLHF.

The chain combines TRBV20-1 with TRBJ2-3; 7 bases are a match to TRBD2. The length of the CDR3 is 14 residues. The germline CDR1 and CDR2 sequences are DFQATT and SNEGSKA (reference sequence). V gave up 6 bases and J gave up 2 bases; unmatched junction bases: 8. This CDR3 is CSATPSGDTDTQYF. The CDR3 coding sequence is TGCAGTGCGACACCTAGCGGAGACACAGATACGCAGTATTTT.

This clonotype was counted a few times. Possible read error: a much larger clone is one base away. The CDR3 DNA sequence: TGTACCAGCAGCCCGACGTCCTCTGGAAACACCATATATTTT. Residues: CTSSPTSSGNTIYF. V is TRBV11-1 and J is TRBJ1-3; D remains unclear. Germline V CDR1 and CDR2: SGHAT, FQDESV (reference sequence). This CDR3 spans 14 amino acids. Full variable domain (rest looked up from reference TRBV11-1 and TRBJ1-3): EAEVAQSPRYKITEKSQAVAFWCDPISGHATLYWYRQILGQGPELLVQFQDESVVDDSQLPKDRFSAERLKGVDSTLKIQPAELGDSAMYLCTSSPTSSGNTIYFGEGSWLTVV.

The J gene is TRBJ2-3, the V gene TRBV28; D unclear. V was cut by 5 bases and J by 4 bases, with 10 bases left in between. The CDR3 length is 13 residues. Germline V lookup: CDR1 MDHEN, CDR2 SYDVKM. This CDR3 reads CASSARNPDTQYF. The CDR3 DNA reads TGTGCCAGCAGTGCCCGAAATCCAGATACGCAGTATTTT.

This clonotype was observed a handful of times. The chain links TRBV2 to TRBJ2-6; possibly TRBD1 for D (5 bases). Trimming pared 3 bases from V and 1 base from J, leaving 10 bases between. CDR1 and CDR2 (germline): SNHLY, FYNNEI. This CDR3 spans 16 amino acids. CDR3 nucleotides: TGTGCCAGCAGTGAGCTTTCAGGGTCTGGGGCCAACGTCCTGACTTTC. This sequence encodes CASSELSGSGANVLTF.

The chain employs TRBV19 and TRBJ1-5; D call uncertain. Germline V gene data show CDR1 as LNHDA and CDR2 as SQIVND (reference sequence). This CDR3 comprises 14 residues. V gave up 7 bases and J gave up 5 bases, with 15 bases separating them. CDR3 residues: CASTSRQAYQPQHF. The CDR3 DNA follows: TGTGCCAGTACCTCCCGGCAGGCCTATCAGCCCCAGCATTTT.

The chain recombines TRBV19 with TRBJ1-1; perhaps TRBD1 as D (6 bases). This CDR3 has 14 amino acids. V was clipped by 7 bases and J by 1 base, with 13 bases between them. Germline V gene lookup returns CDR1 LNHDA and CDR2 SQIVND (reference sequence). The CDR3 bases are TGTGCCAGTACCATACAGGGAGAGAACACTGAAGCTTTCTTT. Its translation: CASTIQGENTEAFF.

The chain uses TRBV20-1 and TRBJ1-1; D unresolved. In germline, CDR1 is DFQATT, CDR2 SNEGSKA (reference sequence). V was trimmed by 1 base and J by 4 bases, leaving 13 bases between them. The CDR3 length is 14 residues. The chain's CDR3 is CSARVRQASTEAFF. As DNA, the CDR3 is TGCAGTGCTAGAGTCCGACAAGCAAGCACTGAAGCTTTCTTT.

This clonotype was counted a few times. V usage is TRBV20-1 and J usage is TRBJ2-6, with D uncertain. This CDR3 has 14 residues. The germline gives CDR1 DFQATT, CDR2 SNEGSKA (reference sequence). Trimming shortened V by 6 bases and J by 0 bases, and 9 bases separated the two germline ends. CDR3 coding DNA: TGCAGTGCCGCAGATTCCTCTGGGGCCAACGTCCTGACTTTC. Encoded protein: CSAADSSGANVLTF.

This clonotype was observed at least ten times. The J gene is TRBJ2-2, the V gene TRBV6-2 or TRBV6-3; no definite D call. Trimming shortened V by 5 bases and J by 2 bases, and 0 bases separated the two germline ends. The germline gives CDR1 MNHEY, CDR2 SVGEGT. This CDR3 contains 11 residues. DNA for the CDR3: TGTGCCAGCAGTAACACCGGGGAGCTGTTTTTT. It encodes CASSNTGELFF.

V usage is TRBV29-1 and J usage is TRBJ2-3; 9 bases map to TRBD1. J was trimmed by 3 bases and V by 8 bases; bases with no gene match: 9. CDR3 length equals 14 residues. CDR1 is SQVTM, CDR2 ANQGSEA, per germline. As DNA, the CDR3 is TGCAGCACTGCGGTTGGACAGGGGACAGATACGCAGTATTTT. It translates to CSTAVGQGTDTQYF.

The sample holds a few counts of this clonotype. The V call is TRBV6-6, the J call TRBJ1-2; TRBD1 aligns across 8 bases. The CDR3 is 16 amino acids. Unmatched junction bases numbered 8, after V lost 5 bases and J lost 0 bases. Germline-derived CDR1 and CDR2 are MNHNY and SVGAGI (reference sequence). CDR3 protein: CASSDQGANSNYGYTF. The DNA of the CDR3 is TGTGCCAGCAGTGACCAGGGGGCCAATTCTAACTATGGCTACACCTTC.

Regarding this clonotype: A junction boundary mismatches the germline segment, possibly from a read error. This sequence joins TRBV7-2 and TRBJ1-1; no definite D call. Germline lookup yields CDR1 SGHTA and CDR2 FQGNSA. CDR3 length equals 15 residues. CDR3 residues: CASRLIVGGHTGAFF. The DNA for the CDR3 is TGTGCCAGCAGATTAATTGTGGGTGGCCACACTGGAGCTTTCTTT.